The 25 T cell receptor beta chains below all came from one sample that was sequenced in a study of vaccination and CD4 T cells after COVID-19. At the Johns Hopkins FTIC core, DNA taken from cultured CD4+ T cells was sequenced by way of the Oncomine TCR Beta short-read assay. MiXCR, applied by TCRdb to the PCR reads, yields one record per CDR3 protein. The sample shows approximately 5,800 distinct CDR3 sequences, 34% of them seen only once. The treatment: approximately 9-day PBMC culture with coronavirus spike peptide pools or control peptides (ViraFEST assay). These CD4+ T cells came from an unexposed donor, sampled before the COVID-19 pandemic (2011-2018). Their antigens are not known. The sample was CD4+ T cells from blood, cultured in vitro. The receptors come from a human donor in good health.

V gene TRBV27 combines with J gene TRBJ1-1; D remains unclear. There are 13 residues in the CDR3. Germline assignment: CDR1 MNHEY and CDR2 SMNVEV (reference sequence). The V gene lost 4 bases and the J gene lost 7 bases, with 13 bases spanning the gap. CDR3 DNA sequence: TGTGCCAGCAGTTCGAGCGGACGGATTGAAGCTTTCTTT. Translating gives CASSSSGRIEAFF.

This clonotype was counted a few times. The rearrangement uses TRBV6-1 and TRBJ2-3; no definite D call. V gave up 6 bases and J gave up 3 bases, with 7 bases separating them. The germline V gene encodes CDR1 MNHNS and CDR2 SASEGT. The CDR3 runs 12 residues. This CDR3 reads CASSPATDTQYF. DNA of the CDR3: TGTGCCAGCAGCCCCGCGACAGATACGCAGTATTTT.

V and J are TRBV12-3 or TRBV12-4 and TRBJ2-5; 7 nucleotides match TRBD2. This CDR3 has 17 amino acids. The ends lost 6 bases at V and 3 bases at J; junction bases unmatched: 16. Written as DNA, the CDR3 is TGTGCCAGCAGAACTACCGGTGGGGGGGTCTATGAAGAGACCCAGTACTTC. It codes for CASRTTGGGVYEETQYF.

Judged by abundance, this clonotype is medium-sized. J is TRBJ1-1 and V is TRBV20-1; D call uncertain. From germline, CDR1 is DFQATT and CDR2 SNEGSKA (reference sequence). CDR3 length: 12 residues. Trimming cost V 1 base and J 4 bases, with 7 bases left between them. Here the CDR3 reads CSARAGPTEAFF. The CDR3 DNA is TGCAGTGCTAGAGCTGGCCCCACTGAAGCTTTCTTT.

This clonotype occurred a few times. The gene calls are TRBV30 and TRBJ1-1, with D hard to call. V lost 5 bases and J 5 bases, leaving 12 bases between the germline ends. The length of the CDR3 is 12 residues. Germline CDR1 reads GTSNPN; CDR2 reads SVGIG (reference sequence). In DNA form, the CDR3 reads TGTGCCTGGGCCCTGGGGAGTACTGAAGCTTTCTTT. Translation: CAWALGSTEAFF.

In its sample, this clonotype was seen a few times. J is TRBJ1-2 and V is TRBV27, with D possibly matching TRBD1 (5 bases). V lost 9 bases and J 4 bases, leaving 9 bases between the germline ends. CDR1 and CDR2 from the germline V gene are MNHEY and SMNVEV (reference sequence). CDR3 length: 11 residues. In DNA, the CDR3 is TGTGCCAGTCGGGGCATCTATGGCTACACCTTC. This sequence encodes CASRGIYGYTF.

The chain joins TRBV7-8 to TRBJ2-2, with 8 bases aligning to TRBD1. V was clipped by 6 bases and J by 6 bases; unmatched bases: 9. The germline gives CDR1 SGHVS, CDR2 FQNEAQ. The CDR3 has 15 amino acids. The CDR3 protein is CASSYTGGKAGELFF. Written as DNA, the CDR3 is TGTGCCAGCAGTTACACAGGGGGAAAGGCCGGGGAGCTGTTTTTT.

The chain couples TRBV3-1 to TRBJ1-6, with 7 nucleotides matching TRBD1. Germline-derived CDR1 and CDR2 are LGHDT and YNNKEL (reference sequence). The J segment lost 10 bases and the V segment lost 3 bases, leaving 6 bases of the junction unmatched. The CDR3 covers 14 residues. The DNA for the CDR3 is TGTGCCAGCAGCCATCAGGGGGGCAAGTCACCCCTCCACTTT. Translated, it gives CASSHQGGKSPLHF.

The genes are TRBV10-2 and TRBJ1-1, with unresolved D. Germline values: CDR1 WSHSY, CDR2 SAAADI. Trimming removed 2 bases at V and 6 bases at J, with 7 bases between. The CDR3 consists of 12 residues. Here the CDR3 reads CASSEGLPEAFF. For the CDR3, the DNA is TGCGCCAGCAGTGAGGGGCTACCTGAAGCTTTCTTT.

The gene calls are TRBV20-1 and TRBJ1-4, with D possibly matching TRBD1 (5 bases). Trimming removed 0 bases at V and 6 bases at J, with 11 bases between. Per the germline V gene, CDR1 is DFQATT and CDR2 is SNEGSKA (reference sequence). There are 14 residues in the CDR3. The CDR3 DNA reads TGCAGTGCTAGAGATCAACGAGGGGATGAAAAACTGTTTTTT. Its protein is CSARDQRGDEKLFF.

V is TRBV27 and J is TRBJ1-2, with a tentative D call TRBD1 (6 bases). Germline lookup yields CDR1 MNHEY and CDR2 SMNVEV (reference sequence). Trimming shortened V by 5 bases and J by 7 bases, and 17 bases separated the two germline ends. The CDR3 extends over 14 amino acids. The CDR3 DNA follows: TGTGCCAGCAGTGACCCTTGGACAGATACTGGCTACACCTTC. This translates into CASSDPWTDTGYTF.

The J gene is TRBJ2-3, the V gene TRBV6-2 or TRBV6-3, with 10 bases fitting TRBD2. There are 14 residues in the CDR3. V was clipped by 2 bases and J by 4 bases; unmatched bases: 0. Germline CDR1 and CDR2: MNHEY and SVGEGT. This CDR3 reads CASSYGTSADTQYF. The CDR3 DNA sequence: TGTGCCAGCAGTTACGGGACTAGCGCAGATACGCAGTATTTT.

This rearrangement joins TRBV5-1 to TRBJ2-1; TRBD1 matches 10 bases. From germline, CDR1 is SGHRS and CDR2 YFSETQ. The junction had 6 bases not matched to a gene; V was cut back by 7 bases and J by 8 bases. The CDR3 is 13 residues long. The CDR3 here is CASHFGTGDEQFF. CDR3 in DNA: TGCGCCAGCCATTTCGGGACAGGGGATGAGCAGTTCTTC.

The chain couples TRBV5-1 to TRBJ2-7; D gene ambiguous. Between the trimmed V and J ends, which lost 1 base and 2 bases, there was a span of 4 bases. The V gene's germline CDR1 is SGHRS and CDR2 YFSETQ. The CDR3 spans 12 residues. CDR3 sequence reads: CASSLFPYEQYF. The DNA of the CDR3 is TGCGCCAGCAGCTTGTTTCCCTACGAGCAGTACTTC.

The V call is TRBV6-1, the J call TRBJ2-1; 9 bases map to TRBD1. Trimming took 6 bases from V and 7 from J; bases not matched to a gene: 4. The CDR3 spans 13 residues. CDR1 and CDR2 from the germline V gene are MNHNS and SASEGT. The CDR3 protein is CASSQQGANEQFF. Here the CDR3 DNA reads TGTGCCAGCAGCCAACAGGGGGCTAATGAGCAGTTCTTC.

The V call is TRBV12-3 or TRBV12-4, the J call TRBJ1-2; D might be TRBD1 (5 bases). The CDR3 spans 13 residues. Trimming cost V 0 bases and J 5 bases, with 7 bases left between them. The CDR3 DNA reads TGTGCCAGCAGTTTAGCGACAGAATATGGCTACACCTTC. It codes for CASSLATEYGYTF.

This clonotype was counted a few times. The V gene is TRBV7-8, the J gene TRBJ1-6; D perhaps matches TRBD1 (5 bases). V lost 5 bases and J 13 bases, leaving 36 bases between the germline ends. This CDR3 is 20 amino acids long. Per germline, CDR1 SGHVS and CDR2 FQNEAQ. The CDR3 region is CASSQYSIPTAEGKFRPLHF. DNA of the CDR3: TGTGCCAGCAGCCAATACTCCATCCCCACCGCGGAGGGGAAGTTTCGTCCCCTCCACTTT. Supplemented by reference TRBV7-8 and TRBJ1-6, the full variable domain reads GAGVSQSPRYKVAKRGQDVALRCDPISGHVSLFWYQQALGQGPEFLTYFQNEAQLDKSGLPSDRFFAERPEGSVSTLKIQRTQQEDSAVYLCASSQYSIPTAEGKFRPLHFGNGTRLTVT.

The rearrangement links TRBV19 to TRBJ2-7, with D hard to call. This CDR3 region has 13 residues. Germline loops: CDR1 LNHDA, CDR2 SQIVND (reference sequence). Trimming shortened V by 5 bases and J by 0 bases, and 8 bases separated the two germline ends. CDR3 DNA: TGTGCCAGTAGTGTGAGAAACTCCTACGAGCAGTACTTC. As protein: CASSVRNSYEQYF.

This clonotype showed up just a few times. At one end the junction does not follow the germline gene, possibly because of a read error. The V call is TRBV6-1, the J call TRBJ2-7, with 9 bases aligning to TRBD1. The CDR3 loop spans 14 amino acids. Germline CDR1 reads MNHNS; CDR2 reads SASEGT. The CDR3 region is CASILTGGSHEQYF. The CDR3 region has the DNA TGTGCCAGCATCCTAACAGGGGGCTCCCACGAGCAGTACTTC.

This clonotype has more than one count but fewer than ten. The chain carries TRBV7-9 and TRBJ1-2; a weak D match, TRBD1 (5 bases). V gave up 2 bases and J gave up 2 bases, with 9 bases separating them. Germline V lookup: CDR1 SEHNR, CDR2 FQNEAQ (reference sequence). This CDR3 region has 14 residues. This CDR3 reads CASSLTGPNYGYTF. The DNA for the CDR3 is TGTGCCAGCAGCTTAACGGGGCCCAACTATGGCTACACCTTC.

This clonotype showed up just a few times. The CDR3 loop is CASSHSGAYGYTF. CDR3 DNA: TGTGCCAGCAGCCATTCCGGGGCCTATGGCTACACCTTC. The chain joins TRBV5-6 to TRBJ1-2, with D possibly matching TRBD1 (5 bases). Germline V gives CDR1 SGHDT, CDR2 YYEEEE. The CDR3 contains 13 residues. The V end lost 4 bases, the J end lost 4 bases, and 11 bases lay between the germline ends.

The chain combines TRBV30 with TRBJ1-1; D is unclear. The CDR3 is 12 residues long. Germline CDR1 reads GTSNPN; CDR2 reads SVGIG (reference sequence). V dropped 4 bases and J dropped 0 bases, with 6 bases sitting between them. CDR3 bases: TGTGCCTGGAACAGCATGAACACTGAAGCTTTCTTT. Protein product: CAWNSMNTEAFF.

J is TRBJ1-6 and V is TRBV6-1; D may be TRBD1 (5 bases). Germline assignment: CDR1 MNHNS and CDR2 SASEGT. V was pared by 5 bases and J by 10 bases, with 12 bases between. CDR3 length: 13 amino acids. The CDR3: CASSRQTRSPLHF. CDR3 bases: TGTGCCAGCAGTAGACAGACCCGATCACCCCTCCACTTT.

CDR3 nucleotide sequence: TGTGCCAGCAGCCCACAGGGGCAAGAGACCCAGTACTTC. It specifies CASSPQGQETQYF. The rearrangement joins TRBV6-1 to TRBJ2-5; 7 bases agree with TRBD1. Losses at the gene ends were 6 bases for V and 2 bases for J; bases not matched to a gene: 3. Germline V gene data show CDR1 as MNHNS and CDR2 as SASEGT. The CDR3 is 13 amino acids.

The chain combines TRBV27 with TRBJ2-2, with TRBD1 as a possible D gene (5 bases). V dropped 2 bases and J dropped 8 bases, with 6 bases sitting between them. The CDR3 spans 12 residues. Germline values: CDR1 MNHEY, CDR2 SMNVEV (reference sequence). CDR3 nucleotide sequence: TGTGCCAGCAGTTTACAGGGTGGGGAGCTGTTTTTT. Its protein product is CASSLQGGELFF.